Below, 17 T cell receptor beta chains from the same sample are listed, as sequenced in a study of T cell repertoires in cytomegalovirus infection. Each CDR3 protein is one row after TCRdb ran MiXCR on the reads. This sample yields about 460,000 distinct CDR3 sequences, of which 11% are seen a single time; roughly 10% belongs to the top ten. Input material: PBMCs. The source of these receptors is a human donor in good health (CMV status not recorded). Some clones in this sample may be carry-over from other donors' samples.

This clonotype was counted only a few times. V is TRBV27 and J is TRBJ1-2; D may be TRBD1 (6 bases). Germline V gene data show CDR1 as MNHEY and CDR2 as SMNVEV (reference sequence). The CDR3 loop spans 13 amino acids. V was trimmed by 2 bases and J by 8 bases, leaving 12 bases between them. CDR3 loop: CASSLGRGGGYTF. The CDR3 DNA reads as TGTGCCAGCAGTTTAGGCAGGGGCGGGGGCTACACCTTC.

This clonotype has a single count. V usage is TRBV5-6 and J usage is TRBJ1-2; 7 nucleotides agree with TRBD1. Germline CDR1 reads SGHDT; CDR2 reads YYEEEE. The CDR3 runs 14 residues. With V trimmed by 1 base and J by 3 bases, 3 bases remained unmatched. DNA of the CDR3: TGTGCCAGCAGCTTGAGGGACAGATACTATGGCTACACCTTC. Protein product: CASSLRDRYYGYTF.

There are a few counts of this clonotype. The rearrangement links TRBV19 to TRBJ1-5, with TRBD1 identical over 7 bases. With V trimmed by 3 bases and J by 1 base, 6 bases remained unmatched. This CDR3 has 16 amino acids. Germline CDR1 reads LNHDA; CDR2 reads SQIVND (reference sequence). For the CDR3, the DNA is TGTGCCAGTAGTATGACAGGGCGCGTGAGCAATCAGCCCCAGCATTTT. Its protein product is CASSMTGRVSNQPQHF.

This clonotype was seen ten or more times. J is TRBJ1-1 and V is TRBV7-2, with TRBD1 identical over 9 bases. Germline V gene data show CDR1 as SGHTA and CDR2 as FQGNSA. Unmatched junction bases numbered 4, after V lost 1 base and J lost 7 bases. The CDR3 sequence is 14 residues long. The CDR3 loop is CASSLVGQGVEAFF. CDR3 nucleotides: TGTGCCAGCAGCTTAGTGGGACAGGGCGTTGAAGCTTTCTTT.

On this clonotype: Mismatch with germline at one junction end may stem from a read error. This chain joins TRBV19 and TRBJ1-1; D is perhaps TRBD1 (5 bases). The germline V gene encodes CDR1 LNHDA and CDR2 SQIVND (reference sequence). This CDR3 has 15 amino acids. The CDR3 sequence: CASSIDPGRNAEAFF. CDR3 nucleotides: TGTGCCAGTAGTATAGATCCAGGGCGGAACGCTGAAGCTTTCTTT. Supplemented by reference TRBV19 and TRBJ1-1, the full variable domain reads DGGITQSPKYLFRKEGQNVTLSCEQNLNHDAMYWYRQDPGQGLRLIYYSQIVNDFQKGDIAEGYSVSREKKESFPLTVTSAQKNPTAFYLCASSIDPGRNAEAFFGQGTRLTVV.

This clonotype was recorded at least ten times. The chain has TRBV20-1 and TRBJ2-1; the match to TRBD2 covers 7 bases. J lost 2 bases, V lost 5 bases, and 9 bases had no gene match. The CDR3 has 15 residues. CDR1 and CDR2 (germline): DFQATT, SNEGSKA (reference sequence). The DNA for the CDR3 is TGCAGTGCTGAGGGCGGGAGCGAAGCCTACAATGAGCAGTTCTTC. It encodes CSAEGGSEAYNEQFF.

This clonotype has a handful of counts. This chain uses TRBV20-1 with TRBJ1-1, with D perhaps TRBD1 (5 bases). The CDR3 is 15 amino acids. Germline lookup yields CDR1 DFQATT and CDR2 SNEGSKA (reference sequence). V lost 0 bases and J 0 bases, leaving 11 bases between the germline ends. In DNA form, the CDR3 reads TGCAGTGCTAGAGACTTAGGACACATGAACACTGAAGCTTTCTTT. Its translation: CSARDLGHMNTEAFF.

The V call is TRBV5-6, the J call TRBJ2-1; TRBD2 matches at 7 bases. The trim removed 5 bases at V and 8 bases at J, leaving 16 bases unmatched. The germline V gene encodes CDR1 SGHDT and CDR2 YYEEEE. This CDR3 has 16 amino acids. The CDR3 DNA is TGTGCCAGCAGTCCGCTGGGGGGGAGGGCCGGAGATGAGCAGTTCTTC. It codes for CASSPLGGRAGDEQFF.

The rearrangement links TRBV30 to TRBJ2-1; D possibly uses TRBD1 or TRBD2 (5 bases each). Germline CDR1 is GTSNPN and CDR2 is SVGIG (reference sequence). The CDR3 sequence is 13 residues long. With 0 bases removed from V and 6 bases from J, the gap between germline ends came to 9 bases. In nucleotides, the CDR3 is TGTGCCTGGAGTGTGGCTGGGGGCAATGAGCAGTTCTTC. Its translation: CAWSVAGGNEQFF.

There are many counts of this clonotype. The rearrangement uses TRBV7-3 and TRBJ2-6, with no clear D. The CDR3 length is 15 residues. Trimming left V 4 bases short and J 1 base short, with 8 bases between. Germline CDR1 and CDR2: SGHTA and FQGTGA. CDR3 sequence (DNA): TGTGCCAGCAGCTCGGACGTATCTGGGGCCAACGTCCTGACTTTC. The encoded protein is CASSSDVSGANVLTF.

In its sample, this clonotype was seen many times. The chain recombines TRBV7-9 with TRBJ2-7; D gene uncertain. Trimming removed 3 bases from V and 5 bases from J, with 8 bases in between. The germline CDR1 and CDR2 sequences are SEHNR and FQNEAQ (reference sequence). The CDR3 has 12 residues. This CDR3 is CASSFMMDEQYF. CDR3 DNA sequence: TGTGCCAGCAGCTTTATGATGGACGAGCAGTACTTC.

The chain is built from TRBV18 and TRBJ2-7, with D unclear. The CDR3 has 11 amino acids. Germline V lookup: CDR1 KGHSH, CDR2 LQKENI. V dropped 0 bases and J dropped 11 bases, with 8 bases sitting between them. CDR3: CASSPPVGKYF. DNA of the CDR3: TGTGCCAGCTCACCACCGGTAGGAAAGTACTTC.

This clonotype was detected many times. The chain combines TRBV7-3 with TRBJ2-3; 8 positions match TRBD2. The CDR3 totals 14 residues. Germline CDR1 SGHTA, CDR2 FQGTGA. After removal of 8 bases from V and 4 bases from J, the junction contained 8 bases not matched to a gene. The CDR3 region has the DNA TGTGCCAGCTCCGACCGGGGGGGCCCAGATACGCAGTATTTT. Translation: CASSDRGGPDTQYF. Variable domain in full (rest from reference TRBV7-3 and TRBJ2-3): GAGVSQTPSNKVTEKGKYVELRCDPISGHTALYWYRQSLGQGPEFLIYFQGTGAADDSGLPNDRFFAVRPEGSVSTLKIQRTERGDSAVYLCASSDRGGPDTQYFGPGTRLTVL.

The chain carries TRBV7-9 and TRBJ2-7; D perhaps matches TRBD2 (6 bases). Germline loops: CDR1 SEHNR, CDR2 FQNEAQ (reference sequence). Trimming removed 4 bases at V and 2 bases at J, with 12 bases between. The CDR3 loop spans 14 amino acids. CDR3 DNA sequence: TGTGCCAGCAGCTCAACTTCTAGCGCCTACGAGCAGTACTTC. Encoded protein: CASSSTSSAYEQYF.

Ten or more counts support this clonotype. The chain uses TRBV28 and TRBJ2-1, with D perhaps matching TRBD2 (5 bases). Trimming took off 7 bases at V and 8 bases at J, with 12 bases between the two ends. Germline-derived CDR1 and CDR2 are MDHEN and SYDVKM. The CDR3 is 12 amino acids. The CDR3 protein is CASNERTHEQFF. In DNA form, the CDR3 reads TGTGCCAGCAATGAGCGGACCCATGAGCAGTTCTTC.

The chain combines TRBV19 with TRBJ2-1; possible D gene TRBD2, 5 bases. There are 14 residues in the CDR3. Per germline, CDR1 LNHDA and CDR2 SQIVND (reference sequence). V was shortened by 7 bases and J by 5 bases, with 15 bases between the two germline ends. CDR3 coding DNA: TGTGCCAGTATCCCTTCCGGGGAAAACAATGAGCAGTTCTTC. Protein product: CASIPSGENNEQFF.

This clonotype was recorded many times. This sequence joins TRBV24-1 and TRBJ2-7, with 7 bases identical to TRBD1. J was trimmed by 4 bases and V by 12 bases; bases with no gene match: 14. From germline, CDR1 is KGHDR and CDR2 SFDVKD. The CDR3 has 14 amino acids. CDR3 amino acids: CASRRGTESYEQYF. The CDR3 nucleotides read TGTGCCTCTCGTAGGGGGACAGAATCGTACGAGCAGTACTTC.